A selection of T cell receptor beta chains follows, all from one sample in a study of T cells in Graves' hyperthyroidism and ophthalmopathy. TCRdb used MiXCR to reprocess the multiplex PCR reads, holding one entry per CDR3 protein. The profile covers hundreds of thousands of distinct CDR3 sequences, with less than 20% appearing a single time and 13% to 15% taken by the ten largest. Sequenced input: blood. Source of these receptors: a woman in her late teens or twenties with Graves' hyperthyroidism. The CDR3 runs from the conserved cysteine through the conserved F or W. The order of the fields is J gene, clone size, D gene, V gene, CDR3 protein, CDR3 DNA. The D gene is left open where the match is weak. Clone size is not always given. Where it is, it says once, few, many or a class for expanded clones.

TRBJ2-5,many,TRBD2,TRBV9,CASGPVAGDRETQYF,TGTGCCAGCGGCCCAGTAGCGGGGGACAGAGAGACCCAGTACTTC
TRBJ2-7,many,NA,TRBV3-1,CASSQDLGSSYEQYF,TGTGCCAGCAGCCAAGATCTGGGTTCCTCCTACGAGCAGTACTTC
TRBJ2-1,once,TRBD2,TRBV9,CASSGGVYNEQFF,TGTGCCAGCAGTGGGGGGGTCTACAATGAGCAGTTCTTC
TRBJ2-5,many,TRBD2,TRBV7-3,CASWVAGGKETQYF,TGTGCCAGCTGGGTAGCGGGGGGGAAAGAGACCCAGTACTTC
TRBJ2-5,NA,NA,TRBV20-1,CSARGRDGKTQYF,TGCAGTGCTAGAGGCCGGGATGGGAAGACCCAGTACTTC
TRBJ2-2,NA,TRBD2,TRBV4-3,CASSGRTSGNTGELFF,TGCGCCAGCAGCGGTCGGACTAGCGGCAACACCGGGGAGCTGTTTTTT
TRBJ1-5,few,TRBD1,TRBV7-9,CASSLGQGHQPQHF,TGTGCCAGCAGCTTAGGACAGGGTCATCAGCCCCAGCATTTT
TRBJ1-1,few,NA,TRBV5-6,CASGLTYTEAFF,TGTGCCAGCGGGCTGACTTACACTGAAGCTTTCTTT
TRBJ2-1,many,NA,TRBV12-3/TRBV12-4,CASTFSNEQFF,TGTGCCAGCACTTTTAGCAATGAGCAGTTCTTC
TRBJ2-5,many,NA,TRBV7-3,CASSLGPGGETQYF,TGTGCCAGCAGCTTAGGTCCAGGGGGGGAGACCCAGTACTTC
TRBJ2-7,NA,TRBD2,TRBV20-1,CSAGSGGPYEQYF,TGCAGTGCTGGTAGCGGGGGGCCCTACGAGCAGTACTTC
TRBJ2-3,NA,TRBD2,TRBV5-1,CASQSTSGTDTQYF,TGCGCCAGCCAATCGACTAGCGGCACAGATACGCAGTATTTT
TRBJ1-5,many,NA,TRBV11-1,CASSQGISQPQHF,TGTGCCAGCAGCCAGGGCATCTCTCAGCCCCAGCATTTT
TRBJ2-2,many,NA,TRBV28,CASSFPHSPGELFF,TGTGCCAGCAGTTTCCCGCATAGCCCCGGGGAGCTGTTTTTT
TRBJ1-2,NA,NA,TRBV5-1,CASSLGDHGYTF,TGCGCCAGCAGCTTGGGAGACCATGGCTACACCTTC
TRBJ1-4,few,NA,TRBV4-1,CASSQQGEKLFF,TGCGCCAGCAGCCAACAGGGTGAAAAACTGTTTTTT
TRBJ2-5,few,NA,TRBV5-1,CASSLQEKETQYF,TGCGCCAGCAGTTTACAGGAGAAAGAGACCCAGTACTTC
TRBJ1-1,many,TRBD1,TRBV24-1,CATSDFLGQGGSAEAFF,TGTGCCACCAGTGATTTTCTCGGACAGGGGGGAAGCGCTGAAGCTTTCTTT
TRBJ1-6,few,NA,TRBV9,CASSVGATGSPLHF,TGTGCCAGCAGCGTAGGGGCTACAGGATCACCCCTCCACTTT
TRBJ2-7,many,NA,TRBV13,CASSLRWYEQYF,TGTGCCAGCAGTTTACGGTGGTACGAGCAGTACTTC
TRBJ1-5,NA,TRBD1,TRBV28,CATRDRSYSNQPQHF,TGTGCCACCCGGGACAGGAGCTATAGCAATCAGCCCCAGCATTTT
TRBJ2-2,many,NA,TRBV20-1,CSAKGTTGELFF,TGCAGTGCCAAAGGCACAACCGGGGAGCTGTTTTTT
TRBJ2-5,NA,TRBD2,TRBV4-1,CASSQAPSGTLQETQYF,TGCGCCAGCAGCCAGGCCCCTAGCGGGACCCTACAAGAGACCCAGTACTTC
TRBJ2-3,many,TRBD1,TRBV4-3,CASSQDLPDRGFFTDTQYF,TGCGCCAGCAGCCAAGATCTCCCGGACAGGGGGTTCTTCACAGATACGCAGTATTTT
TRBJ1-1,few,NA,TRBV6-1,CASSRLGRLNTEAFF,TGTGCCAGCAGTCGCCTCGGACGGCTGAACACTGAAGCTTTCTTT
TRBJ2-1,few,NA,TRBV19,CASSIRGTSDNEQFF,TGTGCCAGTAGTATCCGGGGGACATCCGACAATGAGCAGTTCTTC
TRBJ2-1,many,NA,TRBV7-8,CASTPFGTSRHNEQFF,TGTGCCAGCACCCCCTTCGGTACTAGCCGTCATAATGAGCAGTTCTTC
TRBJ1-1,NA,TRBD1,TRBV20-1,CSAILTGDGTEAFF,TGCAGTGCTATCCTGACAGGGGATGGTACTGAAGCTTTCTTT
TRBJ1-5,few,TRBD1,TRBV2,CASRKDRATYNQPQHF,TGTGCCAGCAGAAAAGACAGGGCAACCTACAATCAGCCCCAGCATTTT
TRBJ2-2,few,NA,TRBV20-1,CSARVGGLRVSGELFF,TGCAGTGCTAGAGTCGGGGGACTCAGAGTTTCCGGGGAGCTGTTTTTT
TRBJ2-5,many,NA,TRBV10-3,CAISGRAEGETQYF,TGTGCCATCAGTGGCAGGGCGGAGGGAGAGACCCAGTACTTC
TRBJ2-5,few,NA,TRBV18,CASSPPGFQETQYF,TGTGCCAGCTCACCTCCGGGGTTCCAAGAGACCCAGTACTTC
TRBJ1-1,NA,NA,TRBV20-1,CRFLWNTEAFF,TGCAGGTTCTTGTGGAACACTGAAGCTTTCTTT
TRBJ2-7,NA,TRBD1,TRBV7-3,CASSPGTARDEQYF,TGTGCCAGCAGCCCCGGGACAGCAAGAGACGAGCAGTACTTC
TRBJ2-1,many,NA,TRBV5-1,CASSLLPGRINNEQFF,TGCGCCAGCAGCCTCCTCCCGGGGCGGATCAACAATGAGCAGTTCTTC
TRBJ2-1,few,NA,TRBV7-3,CASSLSGDLIQFF,TGTGCCAGCAGCTTAAGTGGGGATTTAATCCAGTTCTTC
TRBJ2-5,few,TRBD1,TRBV12-3/TRBV12-4,CASSPRTGIGETQYF,TGTGCCAGCAGTCCCCGGACAGGGATAGGGGAGACCCAGTACTTC
TRBJ2-5,many,TRBD1,TRBV7-9,CASSLVGTGVETQYF,TGTGCCAGCAGCTTAGTAGGGACAGGGGTGGAGACCCAGTACTTC
TRBJ1-2,many,TRBD1,TRBV7-2,CASSLDRVRIYGYTF,TGTGCCAGCAGCTTGGACAGGGTTCGGATCTATGGCTACACCTTC
TRBJ2-5,many,NA,TRBV13,CASSLRPLETQYF,TGTGCCAGCAGCCTGAGGCCCCTGGAGACCCAGTACTTC
TRBJ2-1,NA,NA,TRBV6-2/TRBV6-3,CARSAGGKNEQFF,TGTGCCCGCAGTGCGGGCGGGAAGAATGAGCAGTTCTTC
TRBJ2-7,many,NA,TRBV2,CASRQGTYEQYF,TGTGCCAGCAGACAGGGTACCTACGAGCAGTACTTC
TRBJ2-2,NA,TRBD2,TRBV5-1,CASSLGGGAPLELFF,TGCGCCAGCAGCTTGGGCGGGGGGGCCCCTCTGGAGCTGTTTTTT
TRBJ1-1,many,NA,TRBV5-1,CASSPPDGEAFF,TGCGCCAGCAGCCCCCCGGACGGAGAAGCTTTCTTT
TRBJ1-1,few,TRBD1,TRBV20-1,CSARVTGLNTEAFF,TGCAGTGCTAGGGTGACAGGGCTAAACACTGAAGCTTTCTTT
TRBJ2-1,few,TRBD1,TRBV20-1,CSSTTGQSEQFF,TGCAGTTCCACAACGGGACAGAGTGAGCAGTTCTTC
TRBJ1-6,few,TRBD1,TRBV7-2,CASSLSPGQGVSLHF,TGTGCCAGCAGCTTATCTCCCGGACAGGGAGTATCCCTCCACTTT
TRBJ1-5,many,NA,TRBV3-1,CASSQDRDEGQPQHF,TGTGCCAGCAGCCAAGACCGTGACGAGGGTCAGCCCCAGCATTTT
TRBJ2-1,few,TRBD2,TRBV4-2,CASSQEGRGGANEQFF,TGTGCCAGCAGCCAAGAGGGGCGGGGGGGGGCCAATGAGCAGTTCTTC
TRBJ2-7,NA,TRBD2,TRBV20-1,CSAREGLAGYEQYF,TGCAGTGCTAGAGAGGGACTAGCAGGCTACGAGCAGTACTTC
TRBJ2-1,NA,TRBD2,TRBV7-6,CASSFPPLAGGPNEQFF,TGTGCCAGCAGCTTCCCCCCCCTCGCGGGGGGGCCGAATGAGCAGTTCTTC
TRBJ2-7,many,NA,TRBV2,CASRGRGPYYEQYF,TGTGCCAGCAGGGGTAGGGGCCCTTACTACGAGCAGTACTTC
TRBJ1-5,many,TRBD1,TRBV28,CASSWGTGIINQPQHF,TGTGCCAGCAGTTGGGGGACAGGGATTATTAATCAGCCCCAGCATTTT